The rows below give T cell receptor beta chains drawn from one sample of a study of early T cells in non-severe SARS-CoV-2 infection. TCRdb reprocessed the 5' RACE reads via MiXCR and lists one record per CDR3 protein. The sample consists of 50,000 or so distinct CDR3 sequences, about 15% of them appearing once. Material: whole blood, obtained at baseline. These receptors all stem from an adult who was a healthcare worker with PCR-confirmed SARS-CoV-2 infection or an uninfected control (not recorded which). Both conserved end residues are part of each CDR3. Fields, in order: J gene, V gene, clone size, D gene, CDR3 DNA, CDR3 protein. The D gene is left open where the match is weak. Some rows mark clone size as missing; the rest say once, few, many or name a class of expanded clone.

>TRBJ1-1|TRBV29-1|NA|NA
TGCAGCGTTATCCCCGCCGGCACTGAAGCTTTCTTT
CSVIPAGTEAFF
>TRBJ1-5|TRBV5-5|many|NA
TGTGCCAGCAGAGGGGGGCCTAATAGCAATCAGCCCCAGCATTTT
CASRGGPNSNQPQHF
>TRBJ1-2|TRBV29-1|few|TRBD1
TGCAGCGTTGAAGATCGGGGACAGGGTTACGGCTACACCTTC
CSVEDRGQGYGYTF
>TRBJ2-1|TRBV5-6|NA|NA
TGTGCCAGCAGCTTGGCCGGGACCCCTGGGAATGAGCAGTTCTTC
CASSLAGTPGNEQFF
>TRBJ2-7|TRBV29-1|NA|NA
TGCAGCGTAAACACCCTGACAGACTACGAGCAGTACTTC
CSVNTLTDYEQYF
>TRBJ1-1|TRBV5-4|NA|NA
TGTGCCAGCAGCTTTAGTAAGGGAGTGAACACTGAAGCTTTCTTT
CASSFSKGVNTEAFF
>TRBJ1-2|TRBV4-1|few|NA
TGCGCCAGCAGCCAAGGGGTTTTGGGCACTCACTATGGCTACACCTTC
CASSQGVLGTHYGYTF
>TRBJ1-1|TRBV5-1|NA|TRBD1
TGCGCCAGCAGCTTGGTCGGACAGGAAGGAACTGAAGCTTTCTTT
CASSLVGQEGTEAFF
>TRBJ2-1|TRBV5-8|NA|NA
TGTGCCAGCAGCTTGGGGGGGTTATCCTACAATGAGCAGTTCTTC
CASSLGGLSYNEQFF
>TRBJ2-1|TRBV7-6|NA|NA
TGTGCCAGCAGCTTAAGTCAGACCTTCTACAATGAGCAGTTCTTC
CASSLSQTFYNEQFF
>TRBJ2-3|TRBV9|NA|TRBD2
TGTGCCAGCAGCCCAACCGGGAGGGCGACAGATACGCAGTATTTT
CASSPTGRATDTQYF
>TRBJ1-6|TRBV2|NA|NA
TGTGCCAGCAGTGACGAAAAGGGTCAGGGCTTTTTGTTTTCACCCCTCCACTTT
CASSDEKGQGFLFSPLHF
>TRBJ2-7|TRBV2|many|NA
TGTGCCAGTTCAACTACCACCCTCGGTGGCGAGCAGTACTTC
CASSTTTLGGEQYF
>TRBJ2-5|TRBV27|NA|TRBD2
TGTGCCAGCAGTCAAGCAAGCGGGGGGCCCTACCAAGAGACCCAGTACTTC
CASSQASGGPYQETQYF
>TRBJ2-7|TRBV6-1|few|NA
TGTGCCAGCAGTGAAGCCGGTCGAGGTGACGAGCAGTACTTC
CASSEAGRGDEQYF
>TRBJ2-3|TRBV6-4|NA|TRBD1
TGTGCCAGCAGCGAGAGCGGTGCAGGGGGAAACACAGATACGCAGTATTTT
CASSESGAGGNTDTQYF
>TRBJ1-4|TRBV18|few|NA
TGTGCCAGCTCTGAACAGAAGGGTACTAATGAAAAACTGTTTTTT
CASSEQKGTNEKLFF
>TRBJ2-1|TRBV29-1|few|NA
TGCAGCGACATAGCGAAAACCTACAATGAGCAGTTCTTC
CSDIAKTYNEQFF
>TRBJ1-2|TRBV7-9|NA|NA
TGTGCCAGCAGCTTAACGACAGTTAACTATGGCTACACCTTC
CASSLTTVNYGYTF
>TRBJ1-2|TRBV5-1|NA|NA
TGCGCCAGCAGCTTGGAGGTAGGGGCCCGCTCCGGCTATGGCTACACCTTC
CASSLEVGARSGYGYTF
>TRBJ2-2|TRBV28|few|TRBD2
TGTGCCAGCAGACGCCCTAGCGGGGGGCCCACCGGGGAGCTGTTTTTT
CASRRPSGGPTGELFF
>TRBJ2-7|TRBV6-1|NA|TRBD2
TGTGCCTCCAAAGGGATGGGGACTAGAATATCCTTCTACGAGCAGTACTTC
CASKGMGTRISFYEQYF
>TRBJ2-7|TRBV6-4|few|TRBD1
TGTGCCAGCAGGGTCCCGGGACAGGGGTACGAGCAGTACTTC
CASRVPGQGYEQYF
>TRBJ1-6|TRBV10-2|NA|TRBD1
TGCGCCAGCAGCTCAAAATTACAGGGGGCGAGTTCACCCCTCCACTTT
CASSSKLQGASSPLHF
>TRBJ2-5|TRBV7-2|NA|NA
TGTGCCAGCAGCTTAGGGGTTTGGACCCAGTACTTC
CASSLGVWTQYF
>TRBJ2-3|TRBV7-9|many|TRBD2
TGTGCCGGCACCGGGACTAGCGGGAGTTTCTCTGGCACAGATACGCAGTATTTT
CAGTGTSGSFSGTDTQYF
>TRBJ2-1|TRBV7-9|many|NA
TGTGCCAGCAGCTTCAGGGGTCGGGAGACCAATGAGCAGTTCTTC
CASSFRGRETNEQFF
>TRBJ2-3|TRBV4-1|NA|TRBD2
TGCGCCAGCAGCTGGGGGCGCGGGGGGGCCGGCACAGATACGCAGTATTTT
CASSWGRGGAGTDTQYF
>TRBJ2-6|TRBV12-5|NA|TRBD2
TGTGCTAGTGGACCGGGACTAGATTCCCCCAACGTCCTGACTTTC
CASGPGLDSPNVLTF
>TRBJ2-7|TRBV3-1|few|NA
TGTGCCAGCAGCCCCAGGGCTTCTAAGGGCGAGCAGTACTTC
CASSPRASKGEQYF
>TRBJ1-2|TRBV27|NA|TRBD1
TGTGCCAGCAGGAGGGGGACAGGGGACTATGGCTACACCTTC
CASRRGTGDYGYTF
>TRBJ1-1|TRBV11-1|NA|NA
TGTGCCAGCAGCTTGAAGTTTCTGAACACTGAAGCTTTCTTT
CASSLKFLNTEAFF
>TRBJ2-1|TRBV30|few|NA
TGTGCCTGGAGCCCGCGGGTACCTGGGATGTATGAGCAGTTCTTC
CAWSPRVPGMYEQFF
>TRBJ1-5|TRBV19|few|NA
TGTGCCAGTAGTATAGACGGGACACTAAATCAGCCCCAGCATTTT
CASSIDGTLNQPQHF
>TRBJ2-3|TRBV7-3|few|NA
TGTGCCAGCAGCTTAACGATATCAGATACGCAGTATTTT
CASSLTISDTQYF
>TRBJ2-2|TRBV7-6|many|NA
TGTGCCAGCAGCTTGGTAGCTTTGGACACCGGGGAGCTGTTTTTT
CASSLVALDTGELFF
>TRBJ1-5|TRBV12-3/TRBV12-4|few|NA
TGTGCCAGCAGTCCGGGGGTTTGGGAGAGCAATCAGCCCCAGCATTTT
CASSPGVWESNQPQHF
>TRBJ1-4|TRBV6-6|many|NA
TGTGCCAGCAGTCCCTCGACTGAAAAACTGTTTTTT
CASSPSTEKLFF
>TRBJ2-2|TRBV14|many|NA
TGTGCCAGCAGTCGGAGCACCGGGGAGCTGTTTTTT
CASSRSTGELFF
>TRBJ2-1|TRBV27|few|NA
TGTGCCAGCAGTTTCAGGGGTCTCTACAATGAGCAGTTCTTC
CASSFRGLYNEQFF
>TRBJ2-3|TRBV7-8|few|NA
TGTGCCAGCAGCCCGAGTTGGGGCACAGATACGCAGTATTTT
CASSPSWGTDTQYF
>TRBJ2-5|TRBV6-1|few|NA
TGTGCCAGCAGGACGGACAGAAACGGAGAGACCCAGTACTTC
CASRTDRNGETQYF
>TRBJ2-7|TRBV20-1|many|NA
TGCAGTGCTAGAGACCCAGGGAGATACGAGCAGTACTTC
CSARDPGRYEQYF
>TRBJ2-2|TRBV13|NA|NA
TGTGCCAGCAGCTTCAGGGCGAGCGGGGAGCTGTTTTTT
CASSFRASGELFF
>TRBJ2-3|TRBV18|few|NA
TGTGCCAGCTCACCAACCGGCTTAGAAAGCACAGATACGCAGTATTTT
CASSPTGLESTDTQYF
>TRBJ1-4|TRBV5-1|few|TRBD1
TGCGCCAGCAGCGGACAGGGGGCCACTAATGAAAAACTGTTTTTT
CASSGQGATNEKLFF
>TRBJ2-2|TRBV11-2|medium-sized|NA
TGTGCCAGCAGCAGACAGGAGACCGGGGAGCTGTTTTTT
CASSRQETGELFF